A selection of T cell receptor gamma chains follows, all from one sample in a study of human gamma delta and Vdelta1 T cells. TCRdb re-processed the PCR reads using CATT. The sample yields almost 9,000 gamma-chain clones, around 50% seen once. These receptors' antigens are unknown. Sequencing input: Vdelta1 gamma-delta T cells from blood grown in culture (DOT cells). These receptors all come from a human donor in good health. The CDR3 runs from the conserved cysteine through the conserved F or W. Fields, in order: V gene, J gene, clone size, CDR3 protein, CDR3 DNA. Rows give clone size only sometimes, using once, few, many, or a class for an expanded clone.

TRGV3,TRGJ1/TRGJ2,.,CATWDAFTSNYYKKLF,TGTGCCACCTGGGATGCATTTACCTCGAATTATTATAAGAAACTCTTT
TRGV9,TRGJ1/TRGJ2,.,CALWEAQGQGGHKKLF,TGTGCCTTGTGGGAGGCCCAGGGACAGGGAGGGCACAAGAAACTCTTT
TRGV9,TRGJP1,.,CALWEDTGWFKIF,TGTGCCTTGTGGGAGGACACTGGTTGGTTCAAGATATTT
TRGV5,TRGJ1/TRGJ2,.,CATWDRQVTGVKKLF,TGTGCCACCTGGGACAGGCAGGTTACTGGGGTGAAGAAACTCTTT
TRGV8,TRGJ1/TRGJ2,.,CATWDRWYKKLF,TGTGCCACCTGGGATAGATGGTATAAGAAACTCTTT
TRGV5,TRGJP2,.,CATWDYGWIKTF,TGTGCCACCTGGGATTATGGTTGGATCAAGACGTTT
TRGV10,TRGJP1,few,CAAWAGWFKIF,TGTGCTGCGTGGGCTGGTTGGTTCAAGATATTT
TRGV8,TRGJP1,.,CAAWDLEPGWFKIF,TGTGCCGCCTGGGATTTGGAACCTGGTTGGTTCAAGATATTT
TRGV4,TRGJ1/TRGJ2,few,CATWDGWNYYKKLF,TGTGCCACCTGGGATGGCTGGAATTATTATAAGAAACTCTTT
TRGV2,TRGJ1/TRGJ2,.,CATWDGDSAHYYKKLF,TGTGCCACCTGGGACGGAGATTCCGCCCATTATTATAAGAAACTCTTT
TRGV11,TRGJP2,.,CTTVPAGLGRSMVDWIKTF,.
TRGV2,TRGJ1/TRGJ2,.,CATWDGPFFKKLF,TGTGCCACCTGGGACGGGCCGTTTTTTAAGAAACTCTTT
TRGV9,TRGJ1/TRGJ2,once,CALWEVFGGHGSEGSAYKKLF,TGTGCCTTGTGGGAGGTGTTCGGAGGGCACGGGTCCGAGGGTTCGGCTTATAAGAAACTCTTT
TRGV9,TRGJ1/TRGJ2,.,CALWEGPNYYKKLF,TGTGCCTTGTGGGAGGGTCCGAATTATTATAAGAAACTCTTT
TRGV3,TRGJP1,few,CATWDTGWFKIF,TGTGCCACCTGGGACACTGGTTGGTTCAAGATATTT
TRGV9,TRGJ1/TRGJ2,.,CALWEAYTCYKKLF,TGTGCCTTGTGGGAGGCCTATACCTGTTATAAGAAACTCTTT
TRGV2,TRGJP2,.,CATWDGPCDWIKTF,TGTGCCACCTGGGACGGGCCATGTGATTGGATCAAGACGTTT
TRGV10,TRGJ1/TRGJ2,.,CAAWDFSPIGHKKLF,TGTGCTGCGTGGGATTTCTCTCCGATTGGCCATAAGAAACTCTTT
TRGV4,TRGJP2,few,CATWVYSSDWIKTF,TGTGCCACCTGGGTTTATAGTAGTGATTGGATCAAGACGTTT
TRGV5,TRGJ1/TRGJ2,.,CATWDGPYYYKKLF,TGTGCCACCTGGGACGGACCCTATTATTATAAGAAACTCTTT
TRGV3,TRGJ1/TRGJ2,.,CATWDVSYKKLF,TGTGCCACCTGGGACGTTTCTTATAAGAAACTCTTT
TRGV2,TRGJ1/TRGJ2,.,CATWDGSHYYKKLF,TGTGCCACCTGGGACGGGAGTCATTATTATAAGAAACTCTTT
TRGV3,TRGJ1/TRGJ2,few,CATGGHKKLF,TGTGCCACCGGTGGGCATAAGAAACTCTTT